The 14 T cell receptor beta chains in this list originate from one sample, sequenced in a study of radiotherapy plus CTLA-4 blockade in lung cancer (dated by TCRdb to the late 2010s). Library preparation was by the immunoSEQ multiplex PCR assay. TCRdb mirrors the immuneACCESS table, restricted to in-frame sequences. Some clones are absent from its copies; in checked studies, under half trace to an unresolved V gene, and the reason for the others is unknown. Present in this sample are fewer than 65,000 clones, roughly 80% of which were seen just once. Around 7.9% of the sample belongs to the ten largest clones. Sequences were derived from peripheral blood, sampled from a patient treated with radiotherapy plus ipilimumab. These TCRs come from a human donor with non-small cell lung cancer who had a complete response to radiotherapy plus ipilimumab.

This clone has more than one count but fewer than ten. J is TRBJ2-1 and V is TRBV4-1; 8 nucleotides line up with TRBD2. Per germline, CDR1 MGHRA and CDR2 YSYEKL. The CDR3 contains 15 residues. The V and J ends lost 2 bases and 4 bases, in that order; junction bases with no gene match: 4. CDR3 sequence: CASSQSLAGYNEQFF. CDR3 DNA: TGCGCCAGCAGCCAAAGCCTAGCGGGTTACAATGAGCAGTTCTTC.

The genes are TRBV18 and TRBJ1-6; 7 bases match TRBD1. The length of the CDR3 is 15 residues. V gave up 5 bases and J gave up 7 bases; unmatched junction bases: 8. The germline V gene encodes CDR1 KGHSH and CDR2 LQKENI. The CDR3 DNA reads TGTGCCAGCTCAGACAGGGCGAAAGGGAATTCACCCCTCCACTTT. This sequence encodes CASSDRAKGNSPLHF.

The chain has TRBV6-1 and TRBJ2-7, with a weak D call TRBD1 (5 bases). Germline V gives CDR1 MNHNS, CDR2 SASEGT. Between the trimmed V and J ends, which lost 5 bases and 4 bases, there was a span of 9 bases. CDR3 size: 12 residues. For the CDR3, the DNA is TGTGCCAGCAGTTCGCAGGGTTACGAGCAGTACTTC. Translated, it gives CASSSQGYEQYF.

This clone has a handful of counts. CDR3 residues: CASTRDRGGQPQHF. In nucleotides, the CDR3 is TGTGCCAGTACCCGAGACAGGGGAGGCCAGCCCCAGCATTTT. The chain is built from TRBV19 and TRBJ1-5; 8 nucleotides agree with TRBD1. CDR3 length: 14 amino acids. Unmatched junction bases numbered 9, after V lost 7 bases and J lost 7 bases. Germline lookup yields CDR1 LNHDA and CDR2 SQIVND (reference sequence).

The chain couples TRBV11-2 to TRBJ1-2, with D possibly being TRBD1 (6 bases). The germline V gene encodes CDR1 SGHAT and CDR2 FQNNGV. The CDR3 contains 15 residues. V shed 7 bases and J shed 8 bases, with 23 bases lying between them. CDR3 in DNA: TGTGCCAGCAACCCCATTAGGACCAGGGGTATAGGCTACACCTTC. The encoded protein is CASNPIRTRGIGYTF.

The gene calls are TRBV2 and TRBJ2-1; 10 bases are shared with TRBD2. Losses at the gene ends were 3 bases for V and 5 bases for J; bases not matched to a gene: 10. The germline CDR1 and CDR2 sequences are SNHLY and FYNNEI. The CDR3 contains 17 residues. The CDR3 DNA sequence: TGTGCCAGCAGTGATATTCCGGGACTAGCGCTTAACAATGAGCAGTTCTTC. Protein sequence: CASSDIPGLALNNEQFF.

The rearrangement links TRBV12-5 to TRBJ1-5, with TRBD1 matching over 7 bases. Germline V gene sequence: CDR1 LGHNT, CDR2 FRNRAP. V shed 6 bases and J 5 bases; nucleotides not matched to a gene: 7. CDR3 length: 14 residues. CDR3 sequence: CASGIQGIHQPQHF. The CDR3 DNA follows: TGTGCTAGTGGGATACAGGGGATCCATCAGCCCCAGCATTTT.

This clone occurred a few times. V and J are TRBV12-5 and TRBJ1-2, with D possibly TRBD1 on 6 matching bases. Germline-derived CDR1 and CDR2 are LGHNT and FRNRAP. V was cut by 1 base and J by 7 bases, with 10 bases left in between. The CDR3 loop spans 13 amino acids. The CDR3 bases are TGTGCTAGTGGTTTGGGCAGGGGACGTGGCTACACCTTC. This gives the protein CASGLGRGRGYTF. Full variable domain (remainder filled in from reference TRBV12-5 and TRBJ1-2): DARVTQTPRHKVTEMGQEVTMRCQPILGHNTVFWYRQTMMQGLELLAYFRNRAPLDDSGMPKDRFSAEMPDATLATLKIQPSEPRDSAVYFCASGLGRGRGYTFGSGTRLTVV.

The V and J genes are TRBV11-2 and TRBJ2-5; 8 nucleotides agree with TRBD1. CDR1 and CDR2 (germline): SGHAT, FQNNGV. This CDR3 contains 17 residues. Trimming removed 3 bases from V and 2 bases from J; junction bases left unmatched: 11. In DNA form, the CDR3 reads TGTGCCAGCAGCTTCAGGCAGGGGGCAATCGTACAAGAGACCCAGTACTTC. Its translation is CASSFRQGAIVQETQYF.

This clone was observed a handful of times. The rearrangement uses TRBV2 and TRBJ2-7, with 7 bases fitting TRBD1. The CDR3 covers 15 residues. The junction had 12 bases not matched to a gene; V was cut back by 4 bases and J by 6 bases. Germline V gene lookup returns CDR1 SNHLY and CDR2 FYNNEI. The CDR3 nucleotides read TGTGCCAGCAGTGGGGTAACAGGGGAAGTGGGCGAGCAGTACTTC. Amino acids: CASSGVTGEVGEQYF.

V is TRBV9 and J is TRBJ1-1; unclear D gene. Germline V gene sequence: CDR1 SGDLS, CDR2 YYNGEE. The CDR3 length is 15 residues. V was cut by 3 bases and J by 7 bases, with 19 bases left in between. CDR3 loop: CASSAPQGSNVEAFF. The CDR3 DNA reads as TGTGCCAGCAGCGCCCCCCAAGGGAGCAATGTTGAAGCTTTCTTT.

The CDR3 sequence is CASSPSGTGGTGELFF. The CDR3 coding sequence is TGTGCCAGCTCACCTTCCGGGACAGGGGGCACCGGGGAGCTGTTTTTT. The chain carries TRBV18 and TRBJ2-2, with TRBD1 identical over 11 bases. CDR3 length equals 16 residues. Germline loops: CDR1 KGHSH, CDR2 LQKENI. The V segment lost 3 bases and the J segment 4 bases; nucleotides outside the gene matches: 4. The entire variable domain, with the rest obtained from reference TRBV18 and TRBJ2-2, is as follows: NAGVMQNPRHLVRRRGQEARLRCSPMKGHSHVYWYRQLPEEGLKFMVYLQKENIIDESGMPKERFSAEFPKEGPSILRIQQVVRGDSAAYFCASSPSGTGGTGELFFGEGSRLTVL.

The count of this clone is one. The chain uses TRBV27 and TRBJ2-7; 11 bases are a match to TRBD2. In germline, CDR1 is MNHEY, CDR2 SMNVEV (reference sequence). V was clipped by 5 bases and J by 4 bases; unmatched bases: 10. This CDR3 has 16 amino acids. The CDR3: CASSPLVAGGEYEQYV. In DNA form, the CDR3 reads TGTGCCAGCAGTCCCCTAGTAGCGGGAGGGGAGTACGAGCAGTACGTC.

The rearrangement uses TRBV6-1 and TRBJ2-5; TRBD1 matches at 7 bases. The assigned J gene may be wrong: the sequence end matches TRBJ2-7 better. This CDR3 has 14 amino acids. Germline loops: CDR1 MNHNS, CDR2 SASEGT. CDR3 loop: CASSTTGVSYEQYF. As DNA, the CDR3 is TGTGCCAGCAGTACAACAGGGGTTTCCTACGAGCAGTACTTC.